This record looks at one T cell receptor beta chain sequence and its context. Its matching antigen is unknown. Stated treatment: oral pan-JAK inhibitor, 5-10 mg twice daily. This sample is part of a study of CD8+ T cells in alopecia areata. Study overall: Treated patients were given 5 to 10 mg oral tofacitinib twice daily. General study findings and limits: Sequencing of scalp tissue also captures the resident alphabeta T cells of normal skin. In scalp and blood during tofacitinib, many expanded lesional clones persisted.

Following RNA extraction, reverse transcription yielded cDNA that acted as the sequencing template. Clones were read by immunoSEQ multiplex PCR, and TCRdb kept only the in-frame ones, dropping some. The data hold about 160,000 clones, with 50% to 70% observed a single time. Germline-derived CDR1 and CDR2 are GTSNPN and SVGIG (reference sequence). V gave up 4 bases and J gave up 7 bases, with 16 bases separating them. This CDR3 has 13 amino acids. The clonotype was recovered from a human donor with alopecia areata. The V call is TRBV30, the J call TRBJ1-2, with D tentatively TRBD1 (5 bases). The sequencing used CD4+ T cells sorted from blood, collected at week 4, from a patient treated with tofacitinib. DNA of the CDR3: TGTGCCTGGATTAGGGGCATTACGGTTGGCTACACCTTC. It specifies CAWIRGITVGYTF.